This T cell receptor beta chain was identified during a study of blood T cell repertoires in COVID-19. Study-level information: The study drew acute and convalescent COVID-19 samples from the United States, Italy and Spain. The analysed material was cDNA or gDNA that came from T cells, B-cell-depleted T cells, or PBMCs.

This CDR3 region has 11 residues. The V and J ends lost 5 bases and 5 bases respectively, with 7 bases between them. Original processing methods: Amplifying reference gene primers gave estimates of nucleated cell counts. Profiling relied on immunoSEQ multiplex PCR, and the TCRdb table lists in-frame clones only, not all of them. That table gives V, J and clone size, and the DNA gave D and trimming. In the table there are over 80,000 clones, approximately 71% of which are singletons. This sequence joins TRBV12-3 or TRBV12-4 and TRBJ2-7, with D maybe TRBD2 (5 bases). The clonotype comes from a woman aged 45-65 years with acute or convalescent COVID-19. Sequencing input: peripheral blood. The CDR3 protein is CASSRGNEQYF. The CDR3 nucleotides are TGTGCCAGCAGTCGGGGAAACGAGCAGTACTTC.